Here is one T cell receptor (beta chain) with its context. Its antigen remains unidentified. Clones were sequenced by immunoSEQ multiplex PCR, and TCRdb holds only the in-frame ones, with some missing. The table has tens of thousands of clones, 92% seen once. This record comes from a study of graft-versus-host responses after intestinal transplantation. At the level of the study: The recipients all started with anti-thymocyte globulin induction and then took tacrolimus and steroids for roughly three years. Overall study findings and caveats: Some GvH clones were seen earlier in gut or blood, suggesting intestinal origin. Peak levels of circulating GvH clones tracked with early post-transplant HvG declines.

CDR1 and CDR2 (germline): WNHNN, SYGVQD (reference sequence). Trimming cost V 2 bases and J 4 bases; bases outside gene matches: 4. The CDR3 covers 16 residues. This sample comprised bone marrow, obtained roughly 110 weeks after intestinal transplantation. This TCR was recovered from a human patient who received an intestinal transplant, so some T cells may come from the graft donor. This chain joins TRBV10-1 and TRBJ2-3, with 12 bases that match TRBD2. The CDR3 sequence: CASSERSSGRADTQYF. CDR3 DNA sequence: TGCGCCAGCAGTGAGCGGTCTAGCGGGAGGGCAGATACGCAGTATTTT.